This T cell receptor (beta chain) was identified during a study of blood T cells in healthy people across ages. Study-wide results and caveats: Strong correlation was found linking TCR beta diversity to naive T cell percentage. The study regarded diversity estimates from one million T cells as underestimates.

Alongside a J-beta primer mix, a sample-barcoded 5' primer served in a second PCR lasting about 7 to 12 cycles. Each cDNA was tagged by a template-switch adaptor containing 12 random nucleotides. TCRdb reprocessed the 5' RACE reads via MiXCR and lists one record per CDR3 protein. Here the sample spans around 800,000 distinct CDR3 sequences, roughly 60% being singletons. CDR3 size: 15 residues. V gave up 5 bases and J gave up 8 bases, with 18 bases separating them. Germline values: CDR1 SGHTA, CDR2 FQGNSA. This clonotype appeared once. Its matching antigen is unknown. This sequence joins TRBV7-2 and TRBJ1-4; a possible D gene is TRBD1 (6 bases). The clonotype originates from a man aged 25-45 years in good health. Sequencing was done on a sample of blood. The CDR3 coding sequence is TGTGCCAGCAGCGTAGTCAGGGGAACTAGGGAAAAACTGTTTTTT. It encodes CASSVVRGTREKLFF.